The 23 T cell receptor beta chains below were found in one sample sequenced in a study of early T cells in non-severe SARS-CoV-2 infection. MiXCR, applied by TCRdb to the 5' RACE reads, yields one record per CDR3 protein. Among fewer than 80,000 distinct CDR3 sequences, 12% were seen once, and the ten largest hold about 1.2%. Material: whole blood, obtained at baseline. These receptor sequences come from an adult who was a healthcare worker with PCR-confirmed SARS-CoV-2 infection or an uninfected control (not recorded which). The donor label of this sample is uncertain.

This clonotype occurred many times. The V gene is TRBV18, the J gene TRBJ1-5; no reliable D call. CDR1 and CDR2 (germline): KGHSH, LQKENI. The germline V and J ends were trimmed by 6 bases and 6 bases, with 18 bases remaining between them. The CDR3 has 15 amino acids. The CDR3 nucleotides read TGTGCCAGCTCGCCCGGCTACACATCGGGTCAGCCCCAGCATTTT. Encoded protein: CASSPGYTSGQPQHF. The entire variable domain, with the rest obtained from reference TRBV18 and TRBJ1-5, is as follows: NAGVMQNPRHLVRRRGQEARLRCSPMKGHSHVYWYRQLPEEGLKFMVYLQKENIIDESGMPKERFSAEFPKEGPSILRIQQVVRGDSAAYFCASSPGYTSGQPQHFGDGTRLSIL.

This rearrangement joins TRBV5-1 to TRBJ2-5, with 7 bases aligning to TRBD1. Germline CDR1 and CDR2: SGHRS and YFSETQ. The CDR3 totals 13 residues. Trimming cost V 5 bases and J 4 bases; bases outside gene matches: 5. The DNA of the CDR3 is TGCGCCAGCAGTTCACAGGGGTCAGAGACCCAGTACTTC. This encodes CASSSQGSETQYF.

The V and J genes are TRBV6-2 or TRBV6-3 and TRBJ2-7; D call uncertain. Germline loops: CDR1 MNHEY, CDR2 SVGEGT. V was cut by 0 bases and J by 4 bases, with 4 bases left in between. The length of the CDR3 is 12 residues. CDR3 sequence: CASSYSEYEQYV. The CDR3 bases are TGTGCCAGCAGTTACTCAGAGTACGAGCAGTACGTC.

This clonotype was picked up a small number of times. The chain couples TRBV3-1 to TRBJ1-2; TRBD1 agrees at 7 bases. J lost 4 bases, V lost 4 bases, and 3 bases had no gene match. This CDR3 contains 13 residues. Germline CDR1 is LGHDT and CDR2 is YNNKEL (reference sequence). CDR3 bases: TGTGCCAGCAGCCGGGACAGCACCTATGGCTACACCTTC. Translated: CASSRDSTYGYTF.

This clonotype was counted only a few times. The genes are TRBV14 and TRBJ2-5, with D possibly matching TRBD1 (5 bases). CDR1 and CDR2 from the germline V gene are SGHDN and FVKESK. The CDR3 sequence is 13 residues long. Trimming shortened V by 4 bases and J by 2 bases, and 8 bases separated the two germline ends. The CDR3 bases are TGTGCCAGCAGCCCAGGGTATCAAGAGACCCAGTACTTC. Its protein is CASSPGYQETQYF.

This clonotype was counted many times. The chain recombines TRBV2 with TRBJ2-3; the D is unclear. Germline V gene lookup returns CDR1 SNHLY and CDR2 FYNNEI. The ends were cut back, 2 bases at V and 4 bases at J, with 7 bases in the middle. The CDR3 loop spans 13 amino acids. This CDR3 is CASSEWGADTQYF. CDR3 coding DNA: TGTGCCAGCAGTGAATGGGGTGCAGATACGCAGTATTTT.

This clonotype was seen only a few times. This chain links TRBV9 with TRBJ1-5; no clear D. Germline CDR1 reads SGDLS; CDR2 reads YYNGEE. This CDR3 has 15 residues. Trimming pared 0 bases from V and 2 bases from J, leaving 9 bases between. CDR3 sequence: CASSVGWVGNQPQHF. The CDR3, as DNA: TGTGCCAGCAGCGTAGGTTGGGTGGGCAATCAGCCCCAGCATTTT.

V gene TRBV20-1 combines with J gene TRBJ2-4; the match to TRBD2 covers 12 bases. Per the germline V gene, CDR1 is DFQATT and CDR2 is SNEGSKA (reference sequence). The CDR3 sequence is 18 residues long. CDR3 sequence (DNA): TGCAGACCCCCACTAGCGGGGGGACACATCCTAGCCAAAAACATTCAGTACTTC. As protein: CRPPLAGGHILAKNIQYF.

This clonotype has a handful of counts. The chain uses TRBV6-2 or TRBV6-3 and TRBJ2-1; 9 positions agree with TRBD1. Germline V lookup: CDR1 MNHEY, CDR2 SVGEGT. The CDR3 runs to 14 residues. V gave up 9 bases and J gave up 3 bases; unmatched junction bases: 6. As DNA, the CDR3 is TGTGCCAGTTTACGGGACAGGGTCTACAATGAGCAGTTCTTC. This encodes CASLRDRVYNEQFF.

In its sample, this clonotype was seen a few times. The chain is built from TRBV3-1 and TRBJ1-1; no clear D gene. Germline V gives CDR1 LGHDT, CDR2 YNNKEL (reference sequence). Trimming shortened V by 4 bases and J by 1 base, and 10 bases separated the two germline ends. This CDR3 is 14 amino acids long. The CDR3 sequence: CASSPLNQNTEAFF. The CDR3 bases are TGTGCCAGCAGCCCTCTAAATCAGAACACTGAAGCTTTCTTT.

This chain connects TRBV30 to TRBJ1-1; unclear D gene. The CDR3 runs to 15 residues. V dropped 0 bases and J dropped 1 base, with 12 bases sitting between them. Germline CDR1 is GTSNPN and CDR2 is SVGIG (reference sequence). This CDR3 is CAWSVRAITNTEAFF. The CDR3, as DNA: TGTGCCTGGAGTGTTCGGGCTATAACGAACACTGAAGCTTTCTTT.

This clonotype has a handful of counts. The chain employs TRBV5-4 and TRBJ2-2; D is perhaps TRBD1 or TRBD2 (5 bases each). V was cut by 3 bases and J by 5 bases, with 14 bases left in between. The CDR3 sequence is 15 residues long. The germline CDR1 and CDR2 sequences are SGHNT and YYREEE (reference sequence). CDR3 protein: CASSSSGRRTGELFF. The CDR3 bases are TGTGCCAGCAGCTCTTCGGGGCGCAGGACCGGGGAGCTGTTTTTT.

With respect to this clonotype: At one end the junction does not follow the germline gene, possibly because of a read error. J is TRBJ1-6 and V is TRBV6-6; D is perhaps TRBD1 (6 bases). This CDR3 spans 16 amino acids. Per germline, CDR1 MNHNY and CDR2 SVGAGI (reference sequence). The CDR3 sequence: CASSPTGISYNSPHHF. DNA for the CDR3: TGTGCCAGCAGCCCTACAGGGATCTCCTATAATTCACCCCACCACTTT.

This clonotype was recorded at least ten times. This chain links TRBV6-5 with TRBJ2-3, with D hard to call. V lost 2 bases, J lost 1 base, and 10 bases lay in between. This CDR3 contains 15 residues. Looked up from germline, CDR1 is MNHEY and CDR2 is SVGAGI. The CDR3 coding sequence is TGTGCCAGCAGTTACGAAGGTTCTGGCACAGATACGCAGTATTTT. It yields the protein CASSYEGSGTDTQYF.

This clonotype has only a few counts. V usage is TRBV6-4 and J usage is TRBJ1-2, with no clear D. Germline V gene sequence: CDR1 MRHNA, CDR2 SNTAGT. The CDR3 runs 13 residues. Trimming took off 6 bases at V and 3 bases at J, with 11 bases between the two ends. The CDR3 nucleotides are TGTGCCAGCAGGGCCGGGCCTTACTATGGCTACACCTTC. Its translation: CASRAGPYYGYTF.

This clonotype was seen more than once but under ten times. The chain uses TRBV13 and TRBJ1-1; 8 positions match TRBD1. There are 14 residues in the CDR3. V dropped 5 bases and J dropped 3; count of bases not matched to a gene: 5. The germline V gene encodes CDR1 PRHDT and CDR2 FYEKMQ (reference sequence). This chain's CDR3 is CASSPGQGYTEAFF. For the CDR3, the DNA is TGTGCCAGCAGCCCCGGACAGGGATACACTGAAGCTTTCTTT. Looking up the rest from reference TRBV13 and TRBJ1-1 gives the full variable domain: AAGVIQSPRHLIKEKRETATLKCYPIPRHDTVYWYQQGPGQDPQFLISFYEKMQSDKGSIPDRFSAQQFSDYHSELNMSSLELGDSALYFCASSPGQGYTEAFFGQGTRLTVV.

This clonotype was found a few times. CDR3 amino acids: CASGVDVGQQYV. For the CDR3, the DNA is TGTGCTAGTGGCGTCGACGTAGGGCAGCAGTACGTC. The chain links TRBV12-5 to TRBJ2-7; D gene ambiguous. This CDR3 region has 12 residues. V lost 6 bases and J lost 8, with 14 bases in between. CDR1 is LGHNT and CDR2 is FRNRAP in the germline V gene.

The chain links TRBV7-2 to TRBJ2-2; D is unresolved. V was pared by 1 base and J by 4 bases, with 7 bases between. This CDR3 spans 14 amino acids. CDR1 and CDR2 (germline): SGHTA, FQGNSA. CDR3 nucleotide sequence: TGTGCCAGCAGCTTAGGCTCACCCACCGGGGAGCTGTTTTTT. Translation gives CASSLGSPTGELFF.

This clonotype was detected only a few times. The rearrangement links TRBV7-2 to TRBJ2-3; 13 bases line up with TRBD2. CDR1 and CDR2 (germline): SGHTA, FQGNSA. The length of the CDR3 is 16 residues. V shed 2 bases, J shed 6 bases, and the junction held 5 bases outside the gene matches. The CDR3 loop reads CASSLWGTSGVDTQYF. As DNA, the CDR3 is TGTGCCAGCAGCTTATGGGGGACTAGCGGGGTTGATACGCAGTATTTT.

The chain couples TRBV24-1 to TRBJ2-1; possibly TRBD2 for D (5 bases). The germline V gene has CDR1 KGHDR and CDR2 SFDVKD. This CDR3 has 17 residues. Trimming left V 8 bases short and J 3 bases short, with 22 bases between. CDR3 in amino acids: CATTGSGVTGNYNEQFF. The CDR3 nucleotides are TGTGCCACCACGGGGAGCGGAGTTACGGGGAACTACAATGAGCAGTTCTTC.

The J gene is TRBJ1-6, the V gene TRBV15, with D possibly matching TRBD1 (5 bases). Trimming took 0 bases from V and 7 from J, leaving 7 bases between them. Germline V lookup: CDR1 LNHNV, CDR2 YYDKDF (reference sequence). The CDR3 runs to 14 residues. The CDR3 DNA sequence: TGTGCCACCAGCAGAGATGGGGGGAATTCACCCCTCCACTTT. Translation gives CATSRDGGNSPLHF.

In its sample, this clonotype was seen a few times. The rearrangement uses TRBV12-3 or TRBV12-4 and TRBJ1-3, with D unresolved. The ends were cut back, 7 bases at V and 0 bases at J, with 10 bases in the middle. The CDR3 contains 14 residues. The CDR3 nucleotides are TGTGCCAGCAACTCGTGGGACTCTGGAAACACCATATATTTT. Protein product: CASNSWDSGNTIYF.

The chain uses TRBV15 and TRBJ1-3, with D perhaps matching TRBD1 (6 bases). CDR1 and CDR2 (germline): LNHNV, YYDKDF (reference sequence). The CDR3 contains 16 residues. V was cut by 5 bases and J by 2 bases, with 16 bases left in between. CDR3 region: CATSLGRGRPGNTIYF. The CDR3 bases are TGTGCCACCAGCCTCGGTCGGGGGCGCCCTGGAAACACCATATATTTT.